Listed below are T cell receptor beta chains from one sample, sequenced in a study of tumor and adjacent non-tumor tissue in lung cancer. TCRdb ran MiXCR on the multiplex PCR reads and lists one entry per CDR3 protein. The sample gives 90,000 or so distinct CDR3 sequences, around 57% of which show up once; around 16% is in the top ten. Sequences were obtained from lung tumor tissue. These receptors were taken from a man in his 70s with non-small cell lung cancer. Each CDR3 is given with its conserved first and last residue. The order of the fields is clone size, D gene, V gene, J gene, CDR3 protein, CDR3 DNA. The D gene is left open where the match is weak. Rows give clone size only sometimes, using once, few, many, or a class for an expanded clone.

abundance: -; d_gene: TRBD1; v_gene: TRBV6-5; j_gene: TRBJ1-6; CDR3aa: CTTSLTGENSSLHF; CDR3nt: TGTACCACTTCCTTGACAGGGGAAAATTCATCCCTCCACTTC
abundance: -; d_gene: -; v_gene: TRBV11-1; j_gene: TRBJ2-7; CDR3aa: CASSLGYLVYEQYF; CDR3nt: TGTGCCAGCAGCTTAGGGTACCTAGTCTACGAGCAGTACTTC
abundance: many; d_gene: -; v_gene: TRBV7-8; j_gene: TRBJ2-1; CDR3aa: CASSPGRGAEQFF; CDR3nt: TGTGCCAGCAGCCCCGGGCGGGGTGCTGAGCAGTTCTTC
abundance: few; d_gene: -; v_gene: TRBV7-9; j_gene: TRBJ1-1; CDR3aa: CASTGGINTEAFF; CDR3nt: TGTGCCAGCACCGGGGGCATAAACACTGAAGCTTTCTTT
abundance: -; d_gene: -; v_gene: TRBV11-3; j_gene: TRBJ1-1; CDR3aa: CASSRGGTNMNTGAIF; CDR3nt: TGTGCCAGCAGCCGCGGCGGGACAAATATGAACACTGGAGCTATCTTT
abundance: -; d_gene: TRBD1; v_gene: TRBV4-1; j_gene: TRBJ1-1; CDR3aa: CSSSQALGQGRAEAFF; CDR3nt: TGCTCCAGCAGCCAGGCCCTCGGACAGGGTCGGGCTGAAGCATTCTTT
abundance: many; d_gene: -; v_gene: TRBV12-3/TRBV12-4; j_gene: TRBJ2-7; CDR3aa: CASSLKADYEQYF; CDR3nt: TGTGCCAGCAGTTTAAAGGCAGACTACGAGCAGTACTTC
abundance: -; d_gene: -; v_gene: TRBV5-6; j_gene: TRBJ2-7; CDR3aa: CASSLFSNTYEKYF; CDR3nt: TGTGCCAGCAGCTTGTTTTCAAACACCTACGAGAAGTACTTC
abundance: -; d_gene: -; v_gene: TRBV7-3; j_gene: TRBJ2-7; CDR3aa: CASSRDGSYEQYF; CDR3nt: TGTGCCAGCAGCCGGGACGGCTCCTACGAGCAGTACTTC
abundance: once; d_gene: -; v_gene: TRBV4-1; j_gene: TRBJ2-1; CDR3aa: CASSPWASGYDEQSF; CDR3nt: TGCGCCAGCAGCCCCTGGGCTAGTGGCTACGATGAGCAGTCCTTC
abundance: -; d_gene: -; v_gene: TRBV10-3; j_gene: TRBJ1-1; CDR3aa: CDIRKDSGYTEALF; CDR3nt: TGTGACATCAGGAAGGACAGTGGGTATACTGAAGCTTTGTTT
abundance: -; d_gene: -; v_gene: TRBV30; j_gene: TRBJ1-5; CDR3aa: CTCGGGRLQPQHF; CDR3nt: TGTACTTGTGGGGGAGGTCGGTTACAGCCCCAGCATTTT
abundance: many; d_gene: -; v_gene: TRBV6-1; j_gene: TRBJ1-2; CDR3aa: CASSVSGDDGYTF; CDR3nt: TGTGCCAGCAGTGTATCGGGAGACGATGGCTACACCTTC
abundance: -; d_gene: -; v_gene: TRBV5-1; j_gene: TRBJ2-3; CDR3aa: CASGLRATGTDTQYF; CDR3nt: TGCGCCAGCGGCTTGAGGGCGACTGGGACAGATACGCAGTATTTT
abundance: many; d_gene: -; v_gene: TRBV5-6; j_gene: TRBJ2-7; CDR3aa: CASSLLAEQYF; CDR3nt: TGTGCCAGCAGCTTGCTGGCCGAGCAGTACTTC
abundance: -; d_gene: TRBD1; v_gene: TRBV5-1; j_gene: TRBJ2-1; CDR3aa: CTSSWTGSSEQFF; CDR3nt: TGCACCAGCAGCTGGACAGGGTCCTCTGAGCAGTTCTTC
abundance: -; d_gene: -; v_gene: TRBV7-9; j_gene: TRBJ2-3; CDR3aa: CANSAGRSTKQDTQYF; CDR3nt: TGTGCCAACAGCGCCGGTAGAAGCACAAAACAGGATACGCAGTATTTT
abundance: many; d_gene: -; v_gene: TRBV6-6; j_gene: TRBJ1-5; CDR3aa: CASSGGFGNQPQHF; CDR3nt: TGTGCCAGCAGCGGAGGTTTTGGCAATCAGCCCCAGCATTTT
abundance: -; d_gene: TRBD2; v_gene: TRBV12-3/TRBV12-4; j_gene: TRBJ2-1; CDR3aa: CASSLAGGTWNEQFF; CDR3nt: TGTGCCAGCAGTTTAGCGGGGGGGACTTGGAATGAGCAGTTCTTC
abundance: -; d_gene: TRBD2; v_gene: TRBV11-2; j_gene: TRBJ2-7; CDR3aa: CASSLNPRLAGVRDQYF; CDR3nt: TGTGCCAGCAGCTTAAATCCGAGACTAGCGGGAGTTCGTGACCAGTACTTC
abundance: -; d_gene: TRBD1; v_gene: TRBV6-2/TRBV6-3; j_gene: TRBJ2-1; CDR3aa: CASSYGQGYNERFF; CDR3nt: TGTGCTAGCAGTTATGGACAGGGTTACAATGAGCGGTTCTTC
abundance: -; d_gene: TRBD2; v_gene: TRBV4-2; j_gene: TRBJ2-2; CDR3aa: CASSQAILAEGTGELFF; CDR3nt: TGTGCCAGCAGCCAGGCCATACTAGCGGAGGGCACCGGGGAGCTGTTTTTT
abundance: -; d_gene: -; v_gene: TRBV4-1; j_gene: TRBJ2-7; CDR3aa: CARSQDRVACYYERYF; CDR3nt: TGCGCCAGAAGCCAAGATCGGGTAGCGTGCTACTACGAGCGGTACTTC
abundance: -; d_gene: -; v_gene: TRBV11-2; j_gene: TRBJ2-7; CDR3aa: CASSLSEKERVSEQYF; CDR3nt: TGTGCCAGCAGCTTATCAGAGAAGGAGAGGGTGAGTGAGCAGTACTTC
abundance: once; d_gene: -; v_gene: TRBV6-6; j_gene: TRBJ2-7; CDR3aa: CASSPRGSGSRSGYEQYF; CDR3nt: TGTGCCAGCAGCCCCCGGGGTAGTGGTAGTCGGTCTGGATACGAGCAGTACTTC
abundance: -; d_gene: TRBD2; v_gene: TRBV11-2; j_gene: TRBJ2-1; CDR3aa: CASIRRLAGGPGATEQFF; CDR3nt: TGTGCCAGCATCCGCAGACTAGCGGGGGGGCCTGGGGCAACTGAGCAGTTCTTC
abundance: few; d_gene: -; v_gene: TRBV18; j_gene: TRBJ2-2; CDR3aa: CASSPRQGYTGELFF; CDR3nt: TGTGCCAGCTCACCGCGGCAGGGATACACCGGGGAGCTGTTTTTT
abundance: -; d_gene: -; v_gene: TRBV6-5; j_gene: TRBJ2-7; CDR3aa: CASSGDMGFSSYEQYF; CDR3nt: TGTGCCAGCAGTGGGGACATGGGCTTTAGCTCCTACGAGCAGTACTTC
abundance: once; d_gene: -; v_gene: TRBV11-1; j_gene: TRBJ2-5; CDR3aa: CASSPRGRVFAAQYF; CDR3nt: TGTGCCAGCAGCCCCCGGGGCAGGGTTTTTGCGGCCCAGTACTTC
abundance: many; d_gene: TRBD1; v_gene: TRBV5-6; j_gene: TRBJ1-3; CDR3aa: CASTPEGTGGLNTIYF; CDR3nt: TGTGCCAGCACCCCGGAGGGGACAGGGGGCTTGAACACCATATATTTT
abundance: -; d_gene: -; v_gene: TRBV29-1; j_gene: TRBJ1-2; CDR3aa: CSVGAGRGYTF; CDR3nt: TGCAGCGTTGGAGCGGGCAGAGGCTACACATTC
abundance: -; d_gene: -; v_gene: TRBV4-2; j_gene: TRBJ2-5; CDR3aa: CASILGGRGTEYF; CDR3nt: TGTGCCAGCATCCTCGGGGGGCGAGGGACCGAGTACTTC